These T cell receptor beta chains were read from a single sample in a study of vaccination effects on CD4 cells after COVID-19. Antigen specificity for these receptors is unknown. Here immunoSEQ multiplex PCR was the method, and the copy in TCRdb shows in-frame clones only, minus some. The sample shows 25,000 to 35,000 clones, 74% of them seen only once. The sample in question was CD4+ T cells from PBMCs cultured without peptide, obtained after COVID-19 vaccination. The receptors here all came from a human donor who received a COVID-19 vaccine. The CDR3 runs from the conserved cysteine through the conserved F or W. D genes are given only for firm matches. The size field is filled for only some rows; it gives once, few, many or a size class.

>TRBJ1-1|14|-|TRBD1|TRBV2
TGTGCCACGCTACAGGGGACGCAGAACACTGAAGCTTTCTTT
CATLQGTQNTEAFF
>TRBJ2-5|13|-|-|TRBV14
TGTGCCAGCAGCCAGAATACTAAGGAGACCCAGTACTTC
CASSQNTKETQYF
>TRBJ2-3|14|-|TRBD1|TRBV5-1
TGCGCCAGCAGCCCGGGACAGTACACAGATACGCAGTATTTT
CASSPGQYTDTQYF
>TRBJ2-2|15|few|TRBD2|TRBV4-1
TGCGCCAGCAGCCAGAGCGGGAGAAACACCGGGGAGCTGTTTTTT
CASSQSGRNTGELFF
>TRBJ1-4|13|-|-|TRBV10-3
TGTGCCTCACAGGATTCAACTAATGAAAAACTGTTTTTT
CASQDSTNEKLFF
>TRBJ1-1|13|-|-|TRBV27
TGTGCCAGCAGTTCCCGGTGGGGGACTGAAGCTTTCTTT
CASSSRWGTEAFF
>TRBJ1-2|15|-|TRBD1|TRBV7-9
TGTGCCAGCGGCAAACAGGGGCGCGCTAACTATGGCTACACCTTC
CASGKQGRANYGYTF
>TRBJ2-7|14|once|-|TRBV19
TGTGCCAGTAGTATATTGCTGGGGACATACGAGCAGTACTTC
CASSILLGTYEQYF
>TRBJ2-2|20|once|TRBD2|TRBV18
TGTGCCAGCTCACCACTGGGACTAGCGGGAGTGATTACGAACACCGGGGAGCTGTTTTTT
CASSPLGLAGVITNTGELFF
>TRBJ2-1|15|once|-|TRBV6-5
TGTGCCAGCAGTTACAGCGGAAGCGGATACAATGAGCAGTTCTTC
CASSYSGSGYNEQFF
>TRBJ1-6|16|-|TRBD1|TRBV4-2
TGTGCCAGCAGCCAAGATGCGTCAGACAGGGGTTCACCCCTCCACTTT
CASSQDASDRGSPLHF
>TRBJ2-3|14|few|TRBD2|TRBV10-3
TGTGCCATCCGCGGACTAGGGAGCACAGATACGCAGTATTTT
CAIRGLGSTDTQYF
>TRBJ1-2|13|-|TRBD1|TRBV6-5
TGTGCCAGCAGTTACAGCAGGGGGCTTGGCTACACCTTC
CASSYSRGLGYTF
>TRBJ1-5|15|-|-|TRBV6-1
TGTGCCAGCAGTGAATCCTGGTCCGGCAATCAGCCCCAGCATTTT
CASSESWSGNQPQHF
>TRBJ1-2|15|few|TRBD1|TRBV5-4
TGTGCCAGCAGCCCGAAGACAGGGGCCAACTATGGCTACACCTTC
CASSPKTGANYGYTF
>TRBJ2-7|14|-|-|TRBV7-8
TGTGCCAGCAGCTTAGGGCACAGGGACTACGAGCAGTACTTC
CASSLGHRDYEQYF
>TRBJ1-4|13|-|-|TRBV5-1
TGCGCCAGCAGCTTGGCAACTAATGAAAAACTGTTTTTT
CASSLATNEKLFF
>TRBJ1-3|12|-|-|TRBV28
TGTGCCAGCAAGGACTCTGGAAACACCATATATTTT
CASKDSGNTIYF
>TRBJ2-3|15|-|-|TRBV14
TGTGCCAGCAGCCAAGTGGCGGGGACATGGGATACGCAGTATTTT
CASSQVAGTWDTQYF
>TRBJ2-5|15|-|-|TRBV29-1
TGCAGTACTAAAGGGTCCAGGGGGGTCGAAGAGACCCAGTACTTC
CSTKGSRGVEETQYF
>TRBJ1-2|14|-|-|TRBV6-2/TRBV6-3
TGTGCCAGCAGTGCCCCGGGGACGGGAGGACGTTACACCTTC
CASSAPGTGGRYTF
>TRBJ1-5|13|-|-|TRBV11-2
TGTGCCAGCAGCCTCGGACTCAATCAGCCCCAGCATTTT
CASSLGLNQPQHF
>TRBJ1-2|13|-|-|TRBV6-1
TGTGCCAGCAGTGAAGACGGGAGCTATGGCTACACCTTC
CASSEDGSYGYTF